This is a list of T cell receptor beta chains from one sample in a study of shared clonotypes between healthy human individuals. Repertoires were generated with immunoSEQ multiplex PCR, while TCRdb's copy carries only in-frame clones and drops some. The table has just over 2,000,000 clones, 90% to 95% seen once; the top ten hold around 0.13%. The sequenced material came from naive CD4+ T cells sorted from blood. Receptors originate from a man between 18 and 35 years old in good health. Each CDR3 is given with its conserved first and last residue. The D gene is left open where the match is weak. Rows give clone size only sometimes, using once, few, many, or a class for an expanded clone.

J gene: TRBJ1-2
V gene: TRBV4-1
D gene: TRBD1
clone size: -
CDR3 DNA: TGCGCCAGCAGCCAAGCCGACAGGGATCTGCCCCTCTATGGCTACACCTTC
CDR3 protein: CASSQADRDLPLYGYTF

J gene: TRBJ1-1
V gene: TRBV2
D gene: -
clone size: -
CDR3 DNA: TGTGCCAGCAGAGTTGGCATAGGCACTGAAGCTTTCTTT
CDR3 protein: CASRVGIGTEAFF

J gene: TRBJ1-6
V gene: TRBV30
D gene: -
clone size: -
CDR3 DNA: TGTGCCTGGAGCGAGGGGCGTTCCTATAATTCACCCCTCCACTTT
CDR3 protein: CAWSEGRSYNSPLHF

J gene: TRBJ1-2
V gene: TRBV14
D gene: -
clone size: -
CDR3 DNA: TGTGCCAGCAGCCAAGTGGTCAGTTATGGCTACACCTTC
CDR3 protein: CASSQVVSYGYTF

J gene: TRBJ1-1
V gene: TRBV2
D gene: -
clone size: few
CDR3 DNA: TGTGCCAGCAGAGCACAGGTGAACACTGAAGCTTTCTTT
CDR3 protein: CASRAQVNTEAFF

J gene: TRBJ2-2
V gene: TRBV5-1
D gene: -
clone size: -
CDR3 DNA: TGCGCCAGCAGCTTGTCCACCGCCGGAAGCACCGGGGAGCTGTTTTTT
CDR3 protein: CASSLSTAGSTGELFF

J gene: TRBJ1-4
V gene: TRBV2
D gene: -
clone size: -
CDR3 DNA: TGTGCCAGCAGCATAGAAGGGATGGGGGAAAAACTGTTTTTT
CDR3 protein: CASSIEGMGEKLFF

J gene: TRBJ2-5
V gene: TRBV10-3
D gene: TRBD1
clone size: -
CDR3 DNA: TGTGCCATCAGTGACTCAGGGGGCGCGGAGACCCAGTACTTC
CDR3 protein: CAISDSGGAETQYF

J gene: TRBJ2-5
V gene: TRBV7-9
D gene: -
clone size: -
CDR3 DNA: TGTGCCAGCAGCTTAGGTCTGGGATTAGAGACCCAGTACTTC
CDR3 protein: CASSLGLGLETQYF

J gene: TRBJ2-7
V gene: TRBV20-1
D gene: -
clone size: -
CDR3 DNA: TGCAGTGCTAGAGGTCGAGAGCAGTACTTC
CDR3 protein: CSARGREQYF

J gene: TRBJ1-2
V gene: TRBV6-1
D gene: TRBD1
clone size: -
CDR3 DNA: TGTGCCAGCAGCGTGACAGGGACCTATGGCTACACCTTC
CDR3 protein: CASSVTGTYGYTF

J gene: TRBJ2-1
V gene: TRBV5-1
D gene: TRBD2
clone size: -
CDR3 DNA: TGCGCCAGCAGCTTAAGGAGTAGCGGGAGGTTCAGCTCCTACAATGAGCAGTTCTTC
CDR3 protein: CASSLRSSGRFSSYNEQFF

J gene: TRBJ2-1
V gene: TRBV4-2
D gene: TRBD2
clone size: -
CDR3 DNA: TGTGCCAGCAGCCAAGAGGGGACTAGAGACAATGAGCAGTTCTTC
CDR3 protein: CASSQEGTRDNEQFF

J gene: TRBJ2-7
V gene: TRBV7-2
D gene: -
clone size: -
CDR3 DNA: TGTGCCAGCAGCTTAACAGTAGCGGAACTCGCGTTCTACGAGCAGTACTTC
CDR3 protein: CASSLTVAELAFYEQYF

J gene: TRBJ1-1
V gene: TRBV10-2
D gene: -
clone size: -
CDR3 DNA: TGCGCCAGCAGTGCGCAGGAGCTCACTGAAGCTTTCTTT
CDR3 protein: CASSAQELTEAFF

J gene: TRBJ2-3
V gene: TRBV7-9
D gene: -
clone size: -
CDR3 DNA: TGTGCCAGCAGCTCGGACAGCTACACAGATACGCAGTATTTT
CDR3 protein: CASSSDSYTDTQYF

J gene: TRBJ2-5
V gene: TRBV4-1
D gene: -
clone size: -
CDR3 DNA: TGCGCCAGCAGCGGGACTCCCCAAGAGACCCAGTACTTC
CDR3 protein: CASSGTPQETQYF

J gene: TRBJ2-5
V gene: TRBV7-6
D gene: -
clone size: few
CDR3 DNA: TGTGCCAGCAGCCCCGGGACGATTCAAGAGACCCAGTACTTC
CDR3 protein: CASSPGTIQETQYF

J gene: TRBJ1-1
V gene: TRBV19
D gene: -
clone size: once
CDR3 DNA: TGTGCCAGTAGTATAACCCCGGACGGACACACTGAAGCTTTCTTT
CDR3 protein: CASSITPDGHTEAFF